The 23 T cell receptor beta chains listed next were all sequenced from one sample in a study of T cell responses to AZD1222 COVID-19 vaccine (TCRdb year 2021). Read against the paper, the sample's time point label means: baseline before first vaccination. The library was made by the immunoSEQ multiplex PCR assay. TCRdb stores this immuneACCESS table with in-frame sequences only. Part of the clones is absent; in the studies checked, under half of the shortfall reflects unresolved V genes, and no reason is known for the rest. This sample is represented by about 160,000 clones; 80% to 90% of them were singletons. 6% to 8% of the sample comes from the top ten. The material sequenced was peripheral blood, taken on day 0 of AZD1222 vaccination. These receptors were collected from an adult in good health.

This chain joins TRBV28 and TRBJ2-3; D call uncertain. V shed 5 bases and J shed 4 bases, with 4 bases lying between them. CDR1 is MDHEN and CDR2 is SYDVKM in the germline V gene. This CDR3 is built from 11 residues. CDR3 coding DNA: TGTGCCAGCAGTACGCCAGATACGCAGTATTTT. Its translation: CASSTPDTQYF. Combining the CDR3 with reference TRBV28 and TRBJ2-3 gives the whole variable domain DVKVTQSSRYLVKRTGEKVFLECVQDMDHENMFWYRQDPGLGLRLIYFSYDVKMKEKGDIPEGYSVSREKKERFSLILESASTNQTSMYLCASSTPDTQYFGPGTRLTVL.

This clone appeared once. The chain joins TRBV7-2 to TRBJ1-1; a possible D gene is TRBD1 (5 bases). V shed 5 bases and J shed 4 bases, with 14 bases lying between them. Germline V gene data show CDR1 as SGHTA and CDR2 as FQGNSA. The CDR3 has 14 amino acids. The CDR3 DNA follows: TGTGCCAGCAGCATTCAGGGTGGGGGCACTGAAGCTTTCTTT. Its protein product is CASSIQGGGTEAFF.

This clone was seen a handful of times. V is TRBV28 and J is TRBJ2-7; D not certain. The germline CDR1 and CDR2 sequences are MDHEN and SYDVKM. This CDR3 is 14 amino acids long. The germline V and J ends were trimmed by 1 base and 2 bases, with 9 bases remaining between them. The CDR3 nucleotides are TGTGCCAGCAGTTTATCCATTACGGCCTACGAGCAGTACTTC. It yields the protein CASSLSITAYEQYF.

The chain couples TRBV7-9 to TRBJ2-3; the match to TRBD2 covers 13 bases. This CDR3 has 16 residues. Germline assignment: CDR1 SEHNR and CDR2 FQNEAQ (reference sequence). V lost 4 bases, J lost 6 bases, and 7 bases stayed unmatched. The DNA of the CDR3 is TGTGCCAGCAGCTCGACTAGCGGGGGGTCCACGGATACGCAGTATTTT. The encoded protein is CASSSTSGGSTDTQYF.

The V gene is TRBV7-2, the J gene TRBJ2-1; 7 bases fit TRBD1. The V and J ends lost 3 bases and 4 bases, in that order; junction bases with no gene match: 6. The CDR3 contains 15 residues. Germline CDR1 is SGHTA and CDR2 is FQGNSA. The CDR3 DNA reads as TGTGCCAGCAGCTTCCGCTCGACAGGGTACAATGAGCAGTTCTTC. This encodes CASSFRSTGYNEQFF.

This clone appeared once. This rearrangement joins TRBV5-1 to TRBJ2-5, with 9 bases aligning to TRBD2. The V and J ends lost 3 bases and 1 base, in that order; junction bases with no gene match: 4. The germline gives CDR1 SGHRS, CDR2 YFSETQ. This CDR3 region has 15 residues. The CDR3 DNA reads as TGCGCCAGCAGCTCAGCGGGGGGCCCCCAAGAGACCCAGTACTTC. It codes for CASSSAGGPQETQYF.

V is TRBV6-5 and J is TRBJ2-7; D may be TRBD1 or TRBD2 (5 bases each). Per germline, CDR1 MNHEY and CDR2 SVGAGI. The CDR3 runs 15 residues. V lost 6 bases, J lost 2 bases, and 17 bases lay in between. CDR3 in amino acids: CASRSRDASAYEQYV. The CDR3 region has the DNA TGTGCCAGCAGATCACGGGACGCATCAGCCTACGAGCAGTACGTC.

This rearrangement joins TRBV4-3 to TRBJ1-5; a possible D gene is TRBD1 (6 bases). CDR3 length: 15 amino acids. Germline CDR1 reads LGHNA; CDR2 reads YSLEER. V was cut by 1 base and J by 3 bases, with 10 bases left in between. CDR3 nucleotide sequence: TGCGCCAGCAGCCAAGTTACAGGGTTCAATCAGCCCCAGCATTTT. Protein product: CASSQVTGFNQPQHF.

The chain recombines TRBV3-1 (or the pseudogene TRBV3-2) with TRBJ1-1; D unclear. CDR1 LGHDT and CDR2 YNNKEL come from the germline V gene (reference sequence). V was cut by 3 bases and J by 2 bases, with 10 bases left in between. The CDR3 is 14 residues long. The CDR3 coding sequence is TGTGCCAGCAGCCACGGTTTGAGTAACACTGAAGCTTTCTTT. Residues: CASSHGLSNTEAFF.

V gene TRBV27 combines with J gene TRBJ1-1; 10 bases are a match to TRBD1. CDR1 MNHEY and CDR2 SMNVEV come from the germline V gene (reference sequence). The CDR3 totals 15 residues. V lost 3 bases, J lost 6 bases, and 7 bases stayed unmatched. The CDR3 bases are TGTGCCAGCAGTTTGATAGGGACAGGGGAGGCTGAAGCTTTCTTT. Translation: CASSLIGTGEAEAFF.

V and J are TRBV11-3 and TRBJ2-1; 11 nucleotides agree with TRBD1. CDR1 is SGHNT and CDR2 is YENEEA in the germline V gene. The CDR3 runs to 16 residues. J lost 8 bases, V lost 0 bases, and 6 bases had no gene match. Here the CDR3 DNA reads TGTGCCAGCAGCTTAGATCTGGGACAGGGGGTCCATGAGCAGTTCTTC. The encoded protein is CASSLDLGQGVHEQFF.

The chain links TRBV23-1 to TRBJ1-5; D ambiguous. TRBV23-1 is an open reading frame, and its role is uncertain. This CDR3 has 12 amino acids. The CDR3 nucleotides read TGCGCTCCCCAAGGGAAGGAACAGCCCCAGCATTTT. Protein: CAPQGKEQPQHF.

V is TRBV12-3 or TRBV12-4 and J is TRBJ1-6; D ambiguous. CDR3 size: 11 residues. Trimming cost V 6 bases and J 15 bases, with 12 bases left between them. CDR3 region: CASSRNRDLHF. The CDR3 DNA sequence: TGTGCCAGCAGCCGAAACAGAGACCTCCACTTT.

J is TRBJ2-2 and V is TRBV4-1; D is perhaps TRBD1 (6 bases). V gave up 1 base and J gave up 5 bases, with 8 bases separating them. CDR1 and CDR2 from the germline V gene are MGHRA and YSYEKL. This CDR3 comprises 14 residues. The CDR3 spells CASSQGGGTGELFF. As DNA, the CDR3 is TGCGCCAGCAGCCAAGGAGGGGGAACCGGGGAGCTGTTTTTT.

The chain's CDR3 is CASSRLALGTSDDNEQFF. The CDR3 region has the DNA TGTGCCAGCAGCCGATTAGCCCTCGGGACTAGCGACGACAATGAGCAGTTCTTC. V and J are TRBV11-2 and TRBJ2-1; 10 bases are a match to TRBD2. The V segment lost 5 bases and the J segment 5 bases; nucleotides outside the gene matches: 15. This CDR3 comprises 18 residues. CDR1 SGHAT and CDR2 FQNNGV come from the germline V gene.

The chain combines TRBV28 with TRBJ1-2; the D gene is possibly TRBD1 (6 bases). Germline lookup yields CDR1 MDHEN and CDR2 SYDVKM. Deletions cut 6 bases from V and 2 bases from J, with 10 bases between. This CDR3 region has 13 residues. CDR3 region: CASRRGGNYGYTF. CDR3 sequence (DNA): TGTGCCAGCAGGAGAGGGGGGAACTATGGCTACACCTTC.

The chain carries TRBV5-4 and TRBJ2-1; D is unresolved. This CDR3 region has 14 residues. V was cut by 2 bases and J by 5 bases, with 11 bases left in between. Per germline, CDR1 SGHNT and CDR2 YYREEE (reference sequence). In DNA form, the CDR3 reads TGTGCCAGCAGCTTAGTAGGTCCCAACAATGAGCAGTTCTTC. Translation: CASSLVGPNNEQFF. Together with reference TRBV5-4 and TRBJ2-1, the CDR3 gives the full variable domain: ETGVTQSPTHLIKTRGQQVTLRCSSQSGHNTVSWYQQALGQGPQFIFQYYREEENGRGNFPPRFSGLQFPNYSSELNVNALELDDSALYLCASSLVGPNNEQFFGPGTRLTVL.

The rearrangement uses TRBV4-1 and TRBJ2-1; perhaps TRBD1 as D (6 bases). The germline V and J ends were trimmed by 4 bases and 10 bases, with 11 bases remaining between them. The CDR3 totals 12 residues. CDR1 and CDR2 from the germline V gene are MGHRA and YSYEKL. CDR3 DNA: TGCGCCAGCAGCCTTGGACAGTCAGAGCAGTTCTTC. It codes for CASSLGQSEQFF.

This clone appeared a single time. J is TRBJ1-2 and V is TRBV5-1; 7 nucleotides agree with TRBD1. The CDR3 covers 13 residues. CDR1 is SGHRS, CDR2 YFSETQ, per germline. The trim removed 0 bases at V and 8 bases at J, leaving 4 bases unmatched. Written as DNA, the CDR3 is TGCGCCAGCAGCTTGGACAGGGGACGAGGCTACACCTTC. It specifies CASSLDRGRGYTF.

The chain has TRBV11-2 and TRBJ2-2; 7 bases map to TRBD1. The CDR3 has 16 amino acids. V dropped 6 bases and J dropped 2; count of bases not matched to a gene: 9. Germline CDR1 SGHAT, CDR2 FQNNGV. This chain's CDR3 is CASRVVGTANTGELFF. The CDR3 bases are TGTGCCAGCAGAGTCGTAGGGACAGCTAACACCGGGGAGCTGTTTTTT.

This clone has a single count. This chain links TRBV19 with TRBJ2-3; D ambiguous. Germline CDR1 LNHDA, CDR2 SQIVND (reference sequence). The CDR3 spans 15 residues. The germline V and J ends were trimmed by 6 bases and 0 bases, with 13 bases remaining between them. The CDR3: CASRLGGSSTDTQYF. The CDR3, as DNA: TGTGCCAGTAGGCTGGGTGGTAGTAGCACAGATACGCAGTATTTT.

This chain joins TRBV3-1 (or the pseudogene TRBV3-2) and TRBJ2-7, with 7 bases aligning to TRBD1. The trim removed 0 bases at V and 2 bases at J, leaving 1 base unmatched. The CDR3 loop spans 14 amino acids. Looked up from germline, CDR1 is LGHDT and CDR2 is YNNKEL (reference sequence). The CDR3 loop reads CASSQDGTAYEQYF. CDR3 coding DNA: TGTGCCAGCAGCCAAGATGGGACAGCCTACGAGCAGTACTTC.

Note on this clone: Other DNA sequences in the sample encode the same CDR3. The V gene is TRBV6-5, the J gene TRBJ2-7; 9 bases fit TRBD1. Germline loops: CDR1 MNHEY, CDR2 SVGAGI. This CDR3 contains 13 residues. V gave up 6 bases and J gave up 2 bases; unmatched junction bases: 2. CDR3 nucleotides: TGTGCCAGCAGACGACAGGGGGCCTACGAGCAGTACTTC. It codes for CASRRQGAYEQYF.